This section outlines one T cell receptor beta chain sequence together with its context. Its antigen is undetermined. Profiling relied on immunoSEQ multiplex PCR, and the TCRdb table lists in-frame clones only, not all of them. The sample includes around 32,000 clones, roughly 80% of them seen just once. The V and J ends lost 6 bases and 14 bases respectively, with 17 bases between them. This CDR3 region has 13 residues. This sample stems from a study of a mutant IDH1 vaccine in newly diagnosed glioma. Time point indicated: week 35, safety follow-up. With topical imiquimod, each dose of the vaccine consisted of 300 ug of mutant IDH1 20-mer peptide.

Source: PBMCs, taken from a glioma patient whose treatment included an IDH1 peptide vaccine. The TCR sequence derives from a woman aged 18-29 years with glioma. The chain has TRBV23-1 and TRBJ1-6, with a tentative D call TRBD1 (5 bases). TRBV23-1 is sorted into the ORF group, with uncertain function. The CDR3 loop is CASRPGRVVALHF. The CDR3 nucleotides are TGCGCCAGCAGACCGGGACGGGTAGTAGCCCTCCACTTT.